This note documents a single T cell receptor (beta chain) sequence. As for time point: pre-sensitization, week 0. Treatment here: therapeutic diphenylcyclopropenone sensitization with weekly scalp DPC. Unmatched junction bases numbered 14, after V lost 10 bases and J lost 7 bases. CDR3 length equals 15 residues. Per germline, CDR1 MNHEY and CDR2 SMNVEV (reference sequence). TCRdb used MiXCR to reprocess the RACE reads, holding one entry per CDR3 protein. The table records a few hundred thousand distinct CDR3 sequences, over 8% of them present only once. The data derive from a study of human T cells and chemical hapten exposure. Study in general: 2% DPC applied to a 2 cm by 2 cm arm area sensitized donors.

Sample: whole blood, taken in connection with sensitization to the hapten diphenylcyclopropenone (DPC). This TCR came from a woman aged 40 to 50 with alopecia areata. Some clones in this sample may be carry-over from other donors' samples. The chain recombines TRBV27 with TRBJ2-1, with 9 positions matching TRBD2. CDR3 amino acids: CATALGLAGRNEQFF. CDR3 in DNA: TGTGCCACCGCGCTAGGGCTAGCGGGAAGGAATGAGCAGTTCTTC.